Presented here are 18 T cell receptor beta chains from one specimen sequenced in a study of T cell repertoires in cytomegalovirus infection (dated by TCRdb to 2018 to 2020). The listed sequencing device is Illumina HiSeq 1500. The public reads were run again by TCRdb, first through fastp at Q25 and then through MiXCR, and only productive beta chains were kept. Entries that share a CDR3 protein sequence are merged under the most common genes and DNA. In this sample the table shows roughly 630,000 distinct CDR3 sequences, about 24% of which occur a single time. The ten largest make up 7% to 9% of the sample. Specimen: CD8+ T cells from PBMCs. The receptors stem from a human donor in good health (CMV status not recorded). Some clones in this sample may be carry-over from other donors' samples.

This chain connects TRBV6-2 or TRBV6-3 to TRBJ2-1; D gene ambiguous. Germline CDR1 and CDR2: MNHEY and SVGEGT. The CDR3 has 13 residues. Trimming left V 2 bases short and J 3 bases short, with 5 bases between. CDR3: CASSYHLYNEQFF. CDR3 bases: TGTGCCAGCAGTTACCACCTCTACAATGAGCAGTTCTTC.

The V call is TRBV7-4, the J call TRBJ2-3, with D hard to call. The CDR3 spans 18 residues. Trimming left V 4 bases short and J 8 bases short, with 28 bases between. The germline V gene has CDR1 SGHVT and CDR2 SQSDAQ. As DNA, the CDR3 is TGTGCCAGCAGCTCCAGCAGCTTAGCCTCAGGTTATCTCGGTACGCAGTATTTT. It translates to CASSSSSLASGYLGTQYF.

The sample holds many counts of this clonotype. The gene calls are TRBV28 and TRBJ1-1, with D possibly being TRBD1 (5 bases). The CDR3 runs to 13 residues. With 4 bases removed from V and 3 bases from J, the gap between germline ends came to 9 bases. Germline CDR1 and CDR2: MDHEN and SYDVKM. This CDR3 is CASSSGPYTEAFF. In DNA form, the CDR3 reads TGTGCCAGCAGTTCAGGGCCTTACACTGAAGCTTTCTTT.

This clonotype was found many times. V is TRBV6-5 and J is TRBJ1-1, with D maybe TRBD1 (5 bases). This CDR3 is built from 16 residues. In germline, CDR1 is MNHEY, CDR2 SVGAGI. V lost 2 bases and J 0 bases, leaving 13 bases between the germline ends. The CDR3 here is CASSYGDSLMNTEAFF. The CDR3 DNA sequence: TGTGCCAGCAGTTACGGAGACAGCCTTATGAACACTGAAGCTTTCTTT.

J is TRBJ2-2 and V is TRBV6-2 or TRBV6-3; D gene uncertain. CDR3 length: 14 residues. Trimming removed 6 bases at V and 0 bases at J, with 8 bases between. Germline CDR1 is MNHEY and CDR2 is SVGEGT. The CDR3 loop is CASSRQPNTGELFF. The CDR3 DNA follows: TGTGCCAGCAGCCGGCAGCCGAACACCGGGGAGCTGTTTTTT.

This clonotype was recorded at least ten times. CDR3 nucleotide sequence: TGTGCCAGCAGCTTAGGGACCATACTAGAACTAGATACGCAGTATTTT. Translated, it gives CASSLGTILELDTQYF. V is TRBV7-8 and J is TRBJ2-3, with D perhaps matching TRBD2 (5 bases). The CDR3 covers 16 residues. Germline-derived CDR1 and CDR2 are SGHVS and FQNEAQ. V dropped 1 base and J dropped 5 bases, with 16 bases sitting between them.

The rearrangement links TRBV25-1 to TRBJ2-7; 9 bases match TRBD2. The CDR3 length is 15 residues. CDR1 MGHDK and CDR2 SYGVNS come from the germline V gene. Germline trimming cut 5 bases from V and 2 bases from J; bases unmatched to any gene: 7. The CDR3 bases are TGTGCCAGCAGTCCCACTAGCGGGCGTGCCTACGAGCAGTACGTC. Protein sequence: CASSPTSGRAYEQYV.

This clonotype was recorded many times. This sequence joins TRBV7-8 and TRBJ2-1; TRBD2 agrees at 8 bases. The CDR3 runs to 16 residues. Germline CDR1 is SGHVS and CDR2 is FQNEAQ. V was pared by 5 bases and J by 4 bases, with 10 bases of the junction left unmatched. The CDR3 nucleotides are TGTGCCAGCAGCCCTAATAGCGGGGCCCCATACAATGAGCAGTTCTTC. Protein: CASSPNSGAPYNEQFF.

The genes are TRBV25-1 and TRBJ2-2; no reliable D call. The germline V gene has CDR1 MGHDK and CDR2 SYGVNS. This CDR3 is 13 amino acids long. V lost 1 base and J lost 6, with 6 bases in between. CDR3: CASSEWAPGELFF. CDR3 nucleotides: TGTGCCAGCAGTGAATGGGCGCCCGGGGAGCTGTTTTTT. The variable domain in full, with the rest retrieved from reference TRBV25-1 and TRBJ2-2, is EADIYQTPRYLVIGTGKKITLECSQTMGHDKMYWYQQDPGMELHLIHYSYGVNSTEKGDLSSESTVSRIRTEHFPLTLESARPSHTSQYLCASSEWAPGELFFGEGSRLTVL.

This clonotype showed up just once. The chain joins TRBV29-1 to TRBJ1-3, with D unclear. The germline V gene has CDR1 SQVTM and CDR2 ANQGSEA. The CDR3 length is 11 residues. This CDR3 reads CTGRVQDTIYF. In nucleotides, the CDR3 is TGCACCGGTCGGGTTCAGGACACCATATATTTT.

The rearrangement uses TRBV9 and TRBJ1-1; no firm D call. V was pared by 2 bases and J by 1 base, with 9 bases between. Germline V gene lookup returns CDR1 SGDLS and CDR2 YYNGEE. The CDR3 has 14 amino acids. CDR3 region: CASSVGIGNTEAFF. CDR3 nucleotides: TGTGCCAGCAGCGTGGGCATAGGGAACACTGAAGCTTTCTTT. Using reference TRBV9 and TRBJ1-1 for the parts outside the CDR3, the full variable domain is DSGVTQTPKHLITATGQRVTLRCSPRSGDLSVYWYQQSLDQGLQFLIQYYNGEERAKGNILERFSAQQFPDLHSELNLSSLELGDSALYFCASSVGIGNTEAFFGQGTRLTVV.

This clonotype was recorded many times. The V call is TRBV4-1, the J call TRBJ2-7; no firm D call. Looked up from germline, CDR1 is MGHRA and CDR2 is YSYEKL. V lost 1 base and J 0 bases, leaving 4 bases between the germline ends. The CDR3 extends over 13 amino acids. The CDR3 DNA reads TGCGCCAGCAGCCAAGGGTCCTCCTACGAGCAGTACGTC. This encodes CASSQGSSYEQYV.

The chain joins TRBV6-4 to TRBJ2-2; maybe TRBD1 (5 bases). V lost 3 bases to trimming and J lost 9 bases, with 14 bases between them. Per germline, CDR1 MRHNA and CDR2 SNTAGT. The CDR3 totals 14 residues. The CDR3 DNA is TGTGCCAGCAGTGAGGGCTACTTGGACAGGGAGCTGTTTTTT. This translates into CASSEGYLDRELFF.

This clonotype was counted many times. This rearrangement joins TRBV7-6 to TRBJ2-3; D gene unclear. Germline CDR1 SGHVS, CDR2 FNYEAQ. The CDR3 sequence is 12 residues long. The germline V and J ends were trimmed by 6 bases and 6 bases, with 10 bases remaining between them. The CDR3 loop is CASSLRRDTQYF. The DNA of the CDR3 is TGTGCCAGCAGTCTCAGGCGGGATACGCAGTATTTT. Complete variable domain (other parts from reference TRBV7-6 and TRBJ2-3): GAGVSQSPRYKVTKRGQDVALRCDPISGHVSLYWYRQALGQGPEFLTYFNYEAQQDKSGLPNDRFSAERPEGSISTLTIQRTEQRDSAMYRCASSLRRDTQYFGPGTRLTVL.

The chain carries TRBV20-1 and TRBJ2-7; 9 bases align to TRBD1. Germline V CDR1 and CDR2: DFQATT, SNEGSKA (reference sequence). V gave up 0 bases and J gave up 3 bases; unmatched junction bases: 3. The CDR3 length is 14 residues. CDR3 coding DNA: TGCAGTGCTAGAGATTTGGGACAGGGCTACGAGCAGTACTTC. Protein sequence: CSARDLGQGYEQYF.

This clonotype has at least ten counts. The chain employs TRBV7-2 and TRBJ2-6; D perhaps matches TRBD2 (6 bases). This CDR3 region has 18 residues. In germline, CDR1 is SGHTA, CDR2 FQGNSA. With 0 bases removed from V and 4 bases from J, the gap between germline ends came to 16 bases. In DNA, the CDR3 is TGTGCCAGCAGCTTAGCGCGAGGGAGGTCTCTGGGGGCCAACGTCCTGACTTTC. It yields the protein CASSLARGRSLGANVLTF.

This clonotype showed up just a few times. CDR3 sequence (DNA): TGCAGTGCTTCTGCCGGGGGCAGGAATGAGCAGTTCTTC. Translation gives CSASAGGRNEQFF. The rearrangement links TRBV20-1 to TRBJ2-1; the D gene could be TRBD1 or TRBD2 (6 bases each). The CDR3 runs 13 residues. The germline V gene has CDR1 DFQATT and CDR2 SNEGSKA (reference sequence). V lost 5 bases and J lost 7, with 15 bases in between.

The chain uses TRBV18 and TRBJ2-1; possible D gene TRBD1, 6 bases. The CDR3 length is 16 residues. Trimming shortened V by 0 bases and J by 6 bases, and 15 bases separated the two germline ends. Germline V gene lookup returns CDR1 KGHSH and CDR2 LQKENI. The CDR3 loop is CASSPPETGFFNEQFF. The CDR3 DNA is TGTGCCAGCTCACCACCGGAGACAGGATTCTTCAATGAGCAGTTCTTC.